Listed below are T cell receptor beta chains from one sample, sequenced in a study of lymphopenia after photon versus proton radiotherapy. The protocol was immunoSEQ multiplex PCR, while the TCRdb copy is restricted to in-frame clones and leaves out a portion. The repertoire holds roughly 150,000 clones, with around 85% as singletons. The sequences come from peripheral blood, collected from a patient treated with photon-based radiotherapy. The receptors come from a man between 50 and 59 years old with gastric cancer. CDR3s include the opening cysteine and the closing phenylalanine or tryptophan. A D gene is named only where the DNA matches it firmly. Clone size, where shown, is once, few, many, or a class for clones that have expanded.

size | J | V | D | DNA | CDR3
. | TRBJ2-1 | TRBV14 | . | TGTGCCAGCAGCCCGCTAGGTAGCAATGAGCAGTTCTTC | CASSPLGSNEQFF
. | TRBJ1-2 | TRBV7-2 | . | TGTGCCAGCAGCTTAGGTAATACAGGGAACTATGGCTACACCTTC | CASSLGNTGNYGYTF
few | TRBJ1-4 | TRBV18 | TRBD1 | TGTGCCAGCTCACGCCCGACAGGGGGCGGCGAAAAACTGTTTTTT | CASSRPTGGGEKLFF
. | TRBJ2-7 | TRBV2 | TRBD2 | TGTGCCAGCAGTGTCGGGGGGACTGTTGCCTACGAGCAGTACTTC | CASSVGGTVAYEQYF
. | TRBJ1-4 | TRBV5-1 | . | TGCGCCAGCAGCAGGACAGCTGCAACTAATGAAAAACTGTTTTTT | CASSRTAATNEKLFF
. | TRBJ1-2 | TRBV28 | TRBD1 | TGTGCCAGCCGATCGACGGGACAGAACTATGGCTACACCTTC | CASRSTGQNYGYTF
. | TRBJ2-1 | TRBV7-3 | TRBD2 | TGTGCCAGCAGCTTGGAAGCGGGAAGCTCCTACAATGAGCAGTTCTTC | CASSLEAGSSYNEQFF
. | TRBJ2-1 | TRBV5-1 | . | TGCGCCAGCCGATCCGGGACCGGCTCCTACAATGAGCAGTTCTTC | CASRSGTGSYNEQFF
. | TRBJ2-7 | TRBV5-1 | . | TGCGCCAGCAGCCCAGACCCACCCTACGAGCAGTACTTC | CASSPDPPYEQYF
. | TRBJ2-2 | TRBV4-3 | TRBD1 | TGCGCCAGCAGCCAAGTATCCGGGACAGACACCGGGGAGCTGTTTTTT | CASSQVSGTDTGELFF
. | TRBJ1-2 | TRBV30 | . | TGTGCCTGGAGTGGCGGGGGACACCGTAACTATGGCTACACCTTC | CAWSGGGHRNYGYTF
. | TRBJ2-1 | TRBV6-5 | TRBD2 | TGTGCCAGCAGGAAGACTAGCGGTTATCACAATGAGCAGTTCTTC | CASRKTSGYHNEQFF
. | TRBJ1-1 | TRBV28 | . | TGTGCCAGCAGCCCTGGACGGAGGACTGAAGCTTTCTTT | CASSPGRRTEAFF
. | TRBJ2-1 | TRBV27 | TRBD2 | TGTGCCAGCACCTCTAAGGCTAGCGGGAGTTACAATGAGCAGTTCTTC | CASTSKASGSYNEQFF
. | TRBJ2-2 | TRBV7-6 | . | TGTGCCAGCAGCTTAGCCCCGAACACCGGGGAGCTGTTTTTT | CASSLAPNTGELFF
. | TRBJ2-3 | TRBV27 | . | TGTGCCAGCAGTTTTAGGGCTAGACAAACTCCTAGCACAGATACGCAGTATTTT | CASSFRARQTPSTDTQYF
. | TRBJ2-1 | TRBV5-4 | TRBD2 | TGTGCCAGCAGCCGGAGAGCGGGAGCAAGGAATGAGCAGTTCTTC | CASSRRAGARNEQFF
. | TRBJ2-5 | TRBV5-4 | . | TGTGCCAGCAGCCCGGACCAGGAAGAGACCCAGTACTTC | CASSPDQEETQYF
. | TRBJ2-2 | TRBV2 | . | TGTGCCAGCCTACTAGGCACCGGGGAGCTGTTTTTT | CASLLGTGELFF
. | TRBJ2-1 | TRBV6-6 | . | TGTGCCAGCAGCCTTCTAGAAATGGTTGAGCAGTTCTTC | CASSLLEMVEQFF
. | TRBJ2-2 | TRBV11-3 | TRBD1 | TGTGCCAGCAGCATCGGACAGGGGGCTTTCGGGGAGCTGTTTTTT | CASSIGQGAFGELFF
many | TRBJ2-2 | TRBV11-1 | . | TGTGCCAGCAGCTTAGAACCGGCGGTTATCCCTCGGGAGCTGTTTTTT | CASSLEPAVIPRELFF
. | TRBJ2-1 | TRBV4-2 | . | TGTGCCAGCAGCCCCACAGAGGGTACCTACAATGAGCAGTTCTTC | CASSPTEGTYNEQFF
. | TRBJ2-1 | TRBV5-4 | TRBD2 | TGTGCCAGCAGCTTTCCTGCGGGAGTACGAGAGCAGTTCTTC | CASSFPAGVREQFF
few | TRBJ1-1 | TRBV29-1 | . | TGCAGCGTTGAAGTACAAGCGAACACTGAAGCTTTCTTT | CSVEVQANTEAFF
. | TRBJ1-2 | TRBV5-1 | TRBD1 | TGCGCCAGCAGCTTCGGGGACAGGGAGAAGGATGGCTACACCTTC | CASSFGDREKDGYTF
. | TRBJ1-1 | TRBV27 | TRBD1 | TGTGCCAGCAAGTCCCCGACAGGGCAGAACACTGAAGCTTTCTTT | CASKSPTGQNTEAFF
. | TRBJ1-3 | TRBV9 | TRBD1 | TGTGCCAGCAGCGCCGGACAGGGGCCTGGAAACACCATATATTTT | CASSAGQGPGNTIYF
. | TRBJ1-4 | TRBV27 | TRBD1 | TGTGCCAGCAGTTTATGGGACAGAGAAAAACTGTTTTTT | CASSLWDREKLFF
. | TRBJ1-1 | TRBV29-1 | . | TGCAGCGTTGCCGGACACACTGAAGCTTTCTTT | CSVAGHTEAFF
. | TRBJ2-1 | TRBV5-1 | TRBD2 | TGCGCCAGCAGCCCCGGAGTAGCGGGTAATACCTACAATGAGCAGTTCTTC | CASSPGVAGNTYNEQFF
. | TRBJ2-5 | TRBV11-2 | TRBD1 | TGTGCCAGCAGCTTAGGTGGGACAGGCGGGTTAGAGTACTTC | CASSLGGTGGLEYF
. | TRBJ2-5 | TRBV6-5 | TRBD2 | TGTGCCAGCAGTTACCCGGGAGGTGGGGAGACCCAGTACTTC | CASSYPGGGETQYF
. | TRBJ2-1 | TRBV15 | . | TGTGCCACCAGCAGAGCCGGGGATGGAGTATACAATGAGCAGTTCTTC | CATSRAGDGVYNEQFF
. | TRBJ2-5 | TRBV18 | TRBD1 | TGTGCCAGCTCATTTGGACAGGGGGTGCAGACCCAGTACTTC | CASSFGQGVQTQYF
. | TRBJ1-1 | TRBV15 | . | TGTGCCACCAGCAGAGGCGCAGTAATGAACACTGAAGCTTTCTTT | CATSRGAVMNTEAFF
. | TRBJ1-2 | TRBV2 | TRBD1 | TGTGCCAGCAGTCCCGGGACAGGGGCCCCCGGCTACACCTTC | CASSPGTGAPGYTF